The clone carrying this T cell receptor (beta chain) came up a few times. Antigen: not known. This sample was included in a study of cytomegalovirus exposure and HLA in healthy donors. The CDR3 sequence is 17 residues long. J was trimmed by 5 bases and V by 6 bases; bases with no gene match: 11. CDR1 is WSHSY and CDR2 is SAAADI in the germline V gene. PCR involved 60 Vbeta and 13 Jbeta primers. The protocol was immunoSEQ multiplex PCR, while the TCRdb copy is restricted to in-frame clones and leaves out a portion. This sample yields 140,000 or so clones, of which roughly 85% are seen a single time; about 1.7% belongs to the top ten. Study outcomes and limitations: Investigators reported approximately 150 TCR beta chains as tied to cytomegalovirus. Certain sequence variants were highly shared and formed a cluster, and this cluster was likely a sequencing artifact. Later analysis showed TCR association rates varying by HLA locus, highest for DRB1 and lowest for HLA-C. The authors reported that TCR beta sequences could predict HLA-A and HLA-B alleles. These predictions were accurate for most subjects in the first cohort.

V gene TRBV10-2 combines with J gene TRBJ2-5; TRBD2 matches at 14 bases. The source material was PBMCs. The sequence was obtained from a woman between 25 and 40 years old in good health and CMV-seronegative. The DNA of the CDR3 is TGCGCCAGCAGGGATGGACTAGCGGGGGGCAACCGGGAGACCCAGTACTTC. It specifies CASRDGLAGGNRETQYF.